A selection of T cell receptor beta chains follows, all from one sample in a study of graft-versus-host responses after intestinal transplantation. Some clones are missing from TCRdb's copy, which holds only in-frame ones; the method was immunoSEQ multiplex PCR. The sample shows around 7,800 clones, around 68% of them seen only once. The material was ileum tissue, obtained roughly 50 days after transplant. These receptors came from a human patient who received an intestinal transplant, so some T cells may come from the graft donor. The CDR3 runs from the conserved cysteine through the conserved F or W. The D gene is left open where the match is weak. Clone size is not always given. Where it is, it says once, few, many or a class for expanded clones.

D gene: .
V gene: TRBV6-5
J gene: TRBJ1-5
clone size: few
CDR3 DNA: TGTGCCAGCTCTGAACCGGGGGGCAATCAGCCCCAGCATTTT
CDR3 protein: CASSEPGGNQPQHF

D gene: .
V gene: TRBV2
J gene: TRBJ2-6
clone size: .
CDR3 DNA: TGTGCCAGCAGTGAAATTTCGGTCCGCTCTGGGGCCAACGTCCTGACTTTC
CDR3 protein: CASSEISVRSGANVLTF

D gene: .
V gene: TRBV27
J gene: TRBJ1-5
clone size: medium-sized
CDR3 DNA: TGTGCCAGCAGTTTGGGGGCAGACAATCAGCCCCAGCATTTT
CDR3 protein: CASSLGADNQPQHF

D gene: TRBD2
V gene: TRBV6-1
J gene: TRBJ2-3
clone size: few
CDR3 DNA: TGTGCCAGCAGTGCCGTACCGGGACTAGCCTCAGATACGCAGTATTTT
CDR3 protein: CASSAVPGLASDTQYF

D gene: TRBD1
V gene: TRBV30
J gene: TRBJ1-5
clone size: .
CDR3 DNA: TGTGCCTGGAGTGCCGGAGGGGGCGCGGGTCAGCCCCAGCATTTT
CDR3 protein: CAWSAGGGAGQPQHF

D gene: TRBD1
V gene: TRBV4-2
J gene: TRBJ1-2
clone size: .
CDR3 DNA: TGTGCCAGCAGCCATGAGGGGGCTGGCTACACCTTC
CDR3 protein: CASSHEGAGYTF

D gene: .
V gene: TRBV5-6
J gene: TRBJ2-3
clone size: .
CDR3 DNA: TGTGCCAGCAGCGCCCTCCCCGCAGGCCTCCCTCAATATTTT
CDR3 protein: CASSALPAGLPQYF

D gene: .
V gene: TRBV5-1
J gene: TRBJ1-3
clone size: large
CDR3 DNA: TGCGCCAGCAGCTTGGCCTCAGTCAGGGACGGACTTCGCAGCGGGAACACCATATATTTT
CDR3 protein: CASSLASVRDGLRSGNTIYF

D gene: .
V gene: TRBV4-1
J gene: TRBJ1-1
clone size: .
CDR3 DNA: TGCGCCAGCAGCCAAGATTTAACAGGGATTATGAACACTGAAGCTTTCTTT
CDR3 protein: CASSQDLTGIMNTEAFF

D gene: .
V gene: TRBV7-9
J gene: TRBJ1-2
clone size: few
CDR3 DNA: TGTGCCACCCCCCATCCCAGGCTCTCCTATGGCTACACCTTC
CDR3 protein: CATPHPRLSYGYTF

D gene: TRBD1
V gene: TRBV7-6
J gene: TRBJ1-6
clone size: .
CDR3 DNA: TGTGCCAGCAGCTTAGACTCGGGACAGAATTATTCACCCCTCCACTTT
CDR3 protein: CASSLDSGQNYSPLHF

D gene: TRBD1
V gene: TRBV27
J gene: TRBJ1-6
clone size: .
CDR3 DNA: TGTGCCAGCAGTCTGAACAGGGGGTTCTATAATTCACCCCTCCACTTT
CDR3 protein: CASSLNRGFYNSPLHF

D gene: TRBD2
V gene: TRBV5-5
J gene: TRBJ2-5
clone size: .
CDR3 DNA: TGTGCCAGCAGCCAGGTCCTAGCGGGGGGGCTCGAGACCCAGTACTTC
CDR3 protein: CASSQVLAGGLETQYF

D gene: .
V gene: TRBV11-3
J gene: TRBJ2-1
clone size: once
CDR3 DNA: TGTGCCAGCAGCTCCATTTACAATGAGCAGTTCTTC
CDR3 protein: CASSSIYNEQFF

D gene: TRBD1
V gene: TRBV28
J gene: TRBJ1-5
clone size: few
CDR3 DNA: TGTGCCAGTTCGACAGGGGATAATCAGCCCCAGCATTTT
CDR3 protein: CASSTGDNQPQHF

D gene: .
V gene: TRBV6-1
J gene: TRBJ1-1
clone size: .
CDR3 DNA: TGTGCCGAGGGGGGGGTGGGGGTCGAAGCTTTCTTT
CDR3 protein: CAEGGVGVEAFF

D gene: TRBD1
V gene: TRBV19
J gene: TRBJ1-6
clone size: .
CDR3 DNA: TGTGCCAGTACCCCTCAAAGGGGGACAGGGGGGAATTCACCCCTCCACTTT
CDR3 protein: CASTPQRGTGGNSPLHF

D gene: TRBD1
V gene: TRBV19
J gene: TRBJ1-5
clone size: .
CDR3 DNA: TGTGCCAGTAGTGAGGGGGGCAGGGGGAATCAGCCCCAGCATTTT
CDR3 protein: CASSEGGRGNQPQHF

D gene: .
V gene: TRBV6-6
J gene: TRBJ2-2
clone size: .
CDR3 DNA: TGTGCCAGCAGTTCCTTAGCCGGGGAGCTGTTTTTT
CDR3 protein: CASSSLAGELFF

D gene: .
V gene: TRBV4-1
J gene: TRBJ1-6
clone size: few
CDR3 DNA: TGCGCCAGCAGCCAAGACTCCCCCCGATTTAGCTCCTATAATTCACCCCTCCACTTT
CDR3 protein: CASSQDSPRFSSYNSPLHF

D gene: TRBD2
V gene: TRBV7-6
J gene: TRBJ2-5
clone size: .
CDR3 DNA: TGTGCCAGCAGCTTAACTAGCGGCAGCCAAGAGACCCAGTACTTC
CDR3 protein: CASSLTSGSQETQYF

D gene: .
V gene: TRBV6-1
J gene: TRBJ2-5
clone size: .
CDR3 DNA: TGTGCCAGCAGTGAGATGCTAGCGTACCAAGAGACCCAGTACTTC
CDR3 protein: CASSEMLAYQETQYF

D gene: .
V gene: TRBV10-3
J gene: TRBJ1-1
clone size: medium-sized
CDR3 DNA: TGTGCCATCAGTGAGACAGTTTTCAACACTGAAGCTTTCTTT
CDR3 protein: CAISETVFNTEAFF

D gene: TRBD2
V gene: TRBV9
J gene: TRBJ2-3
clone size: .
CDR3 DNA: TGTGCCAGCAGCGTAGGCGGGGGGCGGGAAACGCAGTATTTT
CDR3 protein: CASSVGGGRETQYF

D gene: TRBD2
V gene: TRBV10-1
J gene: TRBJ2-2
clone size: few
CDR3 DNA: TGCGCCAGCAGTAAAGCGGGGGGCACCGGGGAGCTGTTTTTT
CDR3 protein: CASSKAGGTGELFF

D gene: .
V gene: TRBV7-2
J gene: TRBJ1-6
clone size: .
CDR3 DNA: TGTGCCAGCAGCCCGGACATGGTAGGGGATTCACCCCTCCACTTT
CDR3 protein: CASSPDMVGDSPLHF

D gene: .
V gene: TRBV6-5
J gene: TRBJ1-4
clone size: .
CDR3 DNA: TGTGCCAGCAGCCGGGGGGACCGAAGCAATGAAAAACTGTTTTTT
CDR3 protein: CASSRGDRSNEKLFF

D gene: TRBD2
V gene: TRBV7-2
J gene: TRBJ2-1
clone size: few
CDR3 DNA: TGTGCCAGCATCCCAAGGGGAGGGAGATTCAATGAGCAGTTCTTC
CDR3 protein: CASIPRGGRFNEQFF

D gene: TRBD1
V gene: TRBV11-2
J gene: TRBJ2-5
clone size: once
CDR3 DNA: TGTGCCAGCAGCCGCCAACAGGGGGCGAAGACCCAGTACTTC
CDR3 protein: CASSRQQGAKTQYF

D gene: .
V gene: TRBV6-7
J gene: TRBJ1-1
clone size: .
CDR3 DNA: TGTGCCAGCAGTTACTGGGCAGGGGAGACTGAAGCTTTCTTT
CDR3 protein: CASSYWAGETEAFF

D gene: .
V gene: TRBV7-2
J gene: TRBJ1-2
clone size: .
CDR3 DNA: TGTGCCAGCAGCTTAAGATTTGTCGGCTATGGCTACACCTTC
CDR3 protein: CASSLRFVGYGYTF

D gene: TRBD1
V gene: TRBV6-1
J gene: TRBJ1-2
clone size: .
CDR3 DNA: TGTGCCACCAGGGACAGCACCAACTATGGCTACACCTTC
CDR3 protein: CATRDSTNYGYTF

D gene: .
V gene: TRBV30
J gene: TRBJ1-1
clone size: .
CDR3 DNA: TGTGCCTGGAGCCCCCTTATCTTT
CDR3 protein: CAWSPLIF

D gene: .
V gene: TRBV7-2
J gene: TRBJ1-5
clone size: .
CDR3 DNA: TGTGCCAGCAGCTTAGATGCGGGTGGCAATCAGCCCCAGCATTTT
CDR3 protein: CASSLDAGGNQPQHF

D gene: .
V gene: TRBV10-3
J gene: TRBJ1-5
clone size: .
CDR3 DNA: TGTGCCATCAGTGTTGACAATAGCAATCAGCCCCAGCATTTT
CDR3 protein: CAISVDNSNQPQHF

D gene: TRBD1
V gene: TRBV2
J gene: TRBJ2-2
clone size: .
CDR3 DNA: TGTGCCAGCAGGGCCGACAGGGTCACCGGGGAGCTGTTTTTT
CDR3 protein: CASRADRVTGELFF

D gene: .
V gene: TRBV9
J gene: TRBJ1-6
clone size: .
CDR3 DNA: TGTGCCAGCAGCGTAGCTACAAAGGGGCAGGGAAATAATTCACCCCTCCACTTT
CDR3 protein: CASSVATKGQGNNSPLHF

D gene: .
V gene: TRBV5-4
J gene: TRBJ1-1
clone size: .
CDR3 DNA: TGTGCCAGCAGCCGGGGGATTTCCAATGCGGGGAACACTGAAGCTTTCTTT
CDR3 protein: CASSRGISNAGNTEAFF

D gene: .
V gene: TRBV4-3
J gene: TRBJ2-1
clone size: once
CDR3 DNA: TGCGCCAGCAGCCAAGATTCGATCCACAGCTCCTACAATGAGCAGTTCTTC
CDR3 protein: CASSQDSIHSSYNEQFF

D gene: .
V gene: TRBV27
J gene: TRBJ2-5
clone size: .
CDR3 DNA: TGTGCCAGCAGTTTATTGCCGGGTACTGAGACCCAGTACTTC
CDR3 protein: CASSLLPGTETQYF

D gene: TRBD2
V gene: TRBV18
J gene: TRBJ2-5
clone size: .
CDR3 DNA: TGTGCCAGCTCACCCCAACGAGCGGGGAGCCAAGAGACCCAGTACTTC
CDR3 protein: CASSPQRAGSQETQYF

D gene: TRBD1
V gene: TRBV6-1
J gene: TRBJ2-2
clone size: .
CDR3 DNA: TGTGCCAGCCTCGACAGGGGGCCCGGGGAGCTGTTTTTT
CDR3 protein: CASLDRGPGELFF

D gene: .
V gene: TRBV5-1
J gene: TRBJ2-1
clone size: .
CDR3 DNA: TGCGCCAGCAGCTTGGATCCAGCCTACAATGAGCAGTTCTTC
CDR3 protein: CASSLDPAYNEQFF

D gene: TRBD1
V gene: TRBV19
J gene: TRBJ2-3
clone size: .
CDR3 DNA: TGTGCCAGTAGTAGTACGTACAGGGGGCGCACAGATACGCAGTATTTT
CDR3 protein: CASSSTYRGRTDTQYF

D gene: TRBD2
V gene: TRBV4-3
J gene: TRBJ2-1
clone size: medium-sized
CDR3 DNA: TGCGCCAGCAGCCAAGAAATCGGCGGGGGGGCCTACAATGAGCAGTTCTTC
CDR3 protein: CASSQEIGGGAYNEQFF